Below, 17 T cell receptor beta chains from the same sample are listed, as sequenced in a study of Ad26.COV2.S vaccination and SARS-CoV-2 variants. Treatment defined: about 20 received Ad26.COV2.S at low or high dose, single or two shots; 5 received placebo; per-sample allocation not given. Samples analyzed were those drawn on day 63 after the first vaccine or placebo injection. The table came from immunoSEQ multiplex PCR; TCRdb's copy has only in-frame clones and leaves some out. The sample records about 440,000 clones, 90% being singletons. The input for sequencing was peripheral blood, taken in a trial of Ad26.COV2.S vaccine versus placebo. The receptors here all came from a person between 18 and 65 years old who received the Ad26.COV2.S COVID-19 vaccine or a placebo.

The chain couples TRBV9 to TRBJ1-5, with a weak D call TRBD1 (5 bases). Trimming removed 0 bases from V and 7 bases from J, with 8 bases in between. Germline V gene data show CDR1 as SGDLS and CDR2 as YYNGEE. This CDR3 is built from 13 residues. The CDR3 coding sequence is TGTGCCAGCAGCGTAGCGTGGGGGCAGCCCCAGCATTTT. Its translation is CASSVAWGQPQHF.

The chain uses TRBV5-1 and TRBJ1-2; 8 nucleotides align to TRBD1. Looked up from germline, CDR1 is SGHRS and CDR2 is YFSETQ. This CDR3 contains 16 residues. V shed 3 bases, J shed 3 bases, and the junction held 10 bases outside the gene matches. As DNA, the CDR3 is TGCGCCAGCAGCTCCCCCCTACTGGGACAGGACTATGGCTACACCTTC. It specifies CASSSPLLGQDYGYTF. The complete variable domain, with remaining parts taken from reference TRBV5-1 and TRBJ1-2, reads KAGVTQTPRYLIKTRGQQVTLSCSPISGHRSVSWYQQTPGQGLQFLFEYFSETQRNKGNFPGRFSGRQFSNSRSEMNVSTLELGDSALYLCASSSPLLGQDYGYTFGSGTRLTVV.

The CDR3 is CASSYHSGANVLTF. The DNA of the CDR3 is TGTGCCAGCAGCTACCACTCTGGGGCCAACGTCCTGACTTTC. This chain uses TRBV28 with TRBJ2-6, with D unclear. Germline V gives CDR1 MDHEN, CDR2 SYDVKM. The CDR3 covers 14 residues. V dropped 6 bases and J dropped 0 bases, with 6 bases sitting between them.

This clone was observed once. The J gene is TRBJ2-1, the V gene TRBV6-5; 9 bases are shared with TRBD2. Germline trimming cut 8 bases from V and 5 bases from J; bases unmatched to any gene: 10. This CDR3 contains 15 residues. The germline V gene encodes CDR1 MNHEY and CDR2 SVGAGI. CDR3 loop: CASSYGVAGDNEQFF. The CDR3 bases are TGTGCCAGCTCTTACGGGGTAGCGGGAGACAATGAGCAGTTCTTC.

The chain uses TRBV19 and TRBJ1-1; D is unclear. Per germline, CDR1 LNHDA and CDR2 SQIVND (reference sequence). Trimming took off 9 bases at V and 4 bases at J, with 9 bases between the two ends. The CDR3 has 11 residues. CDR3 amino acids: CASLRGTEAFF. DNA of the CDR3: TGTGCCAGCCTTCGGGGCACTGAAGCTTTCTTT.

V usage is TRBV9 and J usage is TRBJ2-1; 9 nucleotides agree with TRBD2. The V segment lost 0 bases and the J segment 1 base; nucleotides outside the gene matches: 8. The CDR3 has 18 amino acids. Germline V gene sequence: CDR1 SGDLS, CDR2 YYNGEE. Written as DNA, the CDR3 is TGTGCCAGCAGCGTAGCTCACACTAGCGGGTCATCCTACAATGAGCAGTTCTTC. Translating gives CASSVAHTSGSSYNEQFF.

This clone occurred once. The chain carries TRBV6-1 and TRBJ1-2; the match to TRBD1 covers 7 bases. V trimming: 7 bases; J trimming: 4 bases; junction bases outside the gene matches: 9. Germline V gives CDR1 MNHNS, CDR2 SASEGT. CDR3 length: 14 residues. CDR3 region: CASTESGTAYGYTF. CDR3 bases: TGTGCCAGCACTGAGTCGGGGACAGCCTATGGCTACACCTTC.

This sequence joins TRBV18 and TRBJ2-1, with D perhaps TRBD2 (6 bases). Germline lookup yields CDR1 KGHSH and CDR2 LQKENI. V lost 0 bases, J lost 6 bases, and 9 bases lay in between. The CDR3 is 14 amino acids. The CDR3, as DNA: TGTGCCAGCTCACCACCGGCCGGGGGCAATGAGCAGTTCTTC. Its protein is CASSPPAGGNEQFF. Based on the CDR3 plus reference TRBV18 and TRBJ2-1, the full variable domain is NAGVMQNPRHLVRRRGQEARLRCSPMKGHSHVYWYRQLPEEGLKFMVYLQKENIIDESGMPKERFSAEFPKEGPSILRIQQVVRGDSAAYFCASSPPAGGNEQFFGPGTRLTVL.

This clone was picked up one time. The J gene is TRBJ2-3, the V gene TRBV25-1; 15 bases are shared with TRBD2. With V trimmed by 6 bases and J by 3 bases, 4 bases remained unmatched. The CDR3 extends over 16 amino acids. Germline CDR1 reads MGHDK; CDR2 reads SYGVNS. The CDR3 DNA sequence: TGTGCCAGCAGCCTAGGGACTAGCGGGAGGACAGATACGCAGTATTTT. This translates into CASSLGTSGRTDTQYF.

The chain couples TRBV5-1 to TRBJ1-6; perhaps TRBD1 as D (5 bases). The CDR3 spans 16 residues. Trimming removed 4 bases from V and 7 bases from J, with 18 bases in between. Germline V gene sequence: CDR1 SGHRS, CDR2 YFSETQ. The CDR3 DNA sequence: TGCGCCAGCAGCCCTAGGAGCGCCAGGGTAAATTCACCCCTCCACTTT. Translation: CASSPRSARVNSPLHF. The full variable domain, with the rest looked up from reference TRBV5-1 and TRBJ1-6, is KAGVTQTPRYLIKTRGQQVTLSCSPISGHRSVSWYQQTPGQGLQFLFEYFSETQRNKGNFPGRFSGRQFSNSRSEMNVSTLELGDSALYLCASSPRSARVNSPLHFGNGTRLTVT.

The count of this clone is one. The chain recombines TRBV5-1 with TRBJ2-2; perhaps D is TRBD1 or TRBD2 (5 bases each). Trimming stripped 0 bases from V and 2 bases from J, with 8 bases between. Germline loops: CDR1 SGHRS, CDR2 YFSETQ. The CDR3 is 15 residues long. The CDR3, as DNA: TGCGCCAGCAGCTTGGGGGGGTTTAACACCGGGGAGCTGTTTTTT. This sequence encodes CASSLGGFNTGELFF.

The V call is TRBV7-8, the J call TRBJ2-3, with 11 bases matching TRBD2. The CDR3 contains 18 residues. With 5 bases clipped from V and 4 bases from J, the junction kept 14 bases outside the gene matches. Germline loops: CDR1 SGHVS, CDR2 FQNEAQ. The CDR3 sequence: CASSTGTSGDRRADTQYF. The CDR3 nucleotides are TGTGCCAGCAGCACCGGGACTAGCGGCGATCGTCGGGCAGATACGCAGTATTTT.

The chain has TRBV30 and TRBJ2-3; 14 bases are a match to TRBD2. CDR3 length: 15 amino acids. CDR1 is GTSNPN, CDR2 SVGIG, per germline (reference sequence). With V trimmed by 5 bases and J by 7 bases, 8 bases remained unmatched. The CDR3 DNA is TGTGCCTGGTCTACCGGGACTAGCGGGAGTAATACGCAGTATTTT. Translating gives CAWSTGTSGSNTQYF.

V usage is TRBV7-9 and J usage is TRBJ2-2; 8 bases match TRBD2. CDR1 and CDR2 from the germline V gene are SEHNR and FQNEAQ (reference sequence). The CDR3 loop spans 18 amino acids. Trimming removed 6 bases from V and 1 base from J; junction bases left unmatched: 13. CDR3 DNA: TGTGCCAGCAGATCCAACGCGGTAGCGGGACGGAACACCGGGGAGCTGTTTTTT. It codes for CASRSNAVAGRNTGELFF.

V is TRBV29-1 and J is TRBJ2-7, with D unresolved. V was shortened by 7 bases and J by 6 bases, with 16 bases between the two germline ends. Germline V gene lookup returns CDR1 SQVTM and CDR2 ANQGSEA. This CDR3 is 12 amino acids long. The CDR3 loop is CSAADTAGEQYF. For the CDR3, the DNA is TGCAGCGCCGCCGACACCGCCGGCGAGCAGTACTTC.

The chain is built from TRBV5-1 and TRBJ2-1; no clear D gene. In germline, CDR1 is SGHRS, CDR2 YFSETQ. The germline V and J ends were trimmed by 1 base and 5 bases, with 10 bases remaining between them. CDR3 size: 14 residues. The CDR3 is CASSLSLEDNEQFF. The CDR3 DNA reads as TGCGCCAGCAGCTTGAGTCTAGAAGACAATGAGCAGTTCTTC.

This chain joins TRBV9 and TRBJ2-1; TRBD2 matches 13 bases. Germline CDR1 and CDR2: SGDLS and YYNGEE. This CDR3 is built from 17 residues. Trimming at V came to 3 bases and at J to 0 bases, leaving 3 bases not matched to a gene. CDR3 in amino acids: CASSARTSGSSYNEQFF. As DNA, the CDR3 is TGTGCCAGCAGCGCCCGGACTAGCGGGAGCTCCTACAATGAGCAGTTCTTC.